This T cell receptor (beta chain) comes out of a study of shared clonotypes between healthy human individuals. CDR3 length: 15 amino acids. Germline V lookup: CDR1 MNHEY, CDR2 SVGAGI. V lost 4 bases to trimming and J lost 1 base; unmatched junction nucleotides: 5. Findings of the study overall: Clonotype sharing across a few donors was observed for about 5.2% of naive CD4 clonotypes.

The protocol was immunoSEQ multiplex PCR, while the TCRdb copy is restricted to in-frame clones and leaves out a portion. This sample has 850,000 to 1,200,000 clones, with 65% to 75% found just once. Of note for this clone: Its matching antigen is unknown.

The sequencing sample was made of memory CD4+ T cells sorted from blood. Regarding subset: CD45RA-negative fraction. This TCR was recovered from a man between 18 and 29 years old in good health. This chain connects TRBV6-5 to TRBJ1-1; 8 nucleotides match TRBD1. The CDR3 sequence: CASSSRQGTNTEAFF. DNA for the CDR3: TGTGCCAGCAGTTCCAGACAGGGGACGAACACTGAAGCTTTCTTT.